The 29 T cell receptor beta chains given below trace back to one sample, sequenced in a study of long-term antiretroviral therapy in people with HIV. Version v3.0 of the immunoSEQ assay was performed at survey level. Only in-frame clones appear in the TCRdb table, and some are missing; sequencing was by immunoSEQ multiplex PCR. The data contain 25,000 to 30,000 clones, over 85% of them singletons. The specimen was unsorted PBMCs, collected about 6.5 years after starting antiretroviral therapy. These receptors originate from a woman aged 40 to 50 with HIV.

The DNA of the CDR3 is TGTGCCAGCACAACCGGGACAGGGGGTGCAGATACGCAGTATTTT. Its protein is CASTTGTGGADTQYF. V and J are TRBV6-5 and TRBJ2-3; the match to TRBD1 covers 11 bases. J gave up 4 bases and V 7 bases, and 7 bases lay outside the gene matches. The V gene's germline CDR1 is MNHEY and CDR2 SVGAGI. The CDR3 extends over 15 amino acids.

The rearrangement joins TRBV19 to TRBJ1-5; D unresolved. The germline V and J ends were trimmed by 3 bases and 3 bases, with 12 bases remaining between them. CDR3 length: 15 amino acids. Germline values: CDR1 LNHDA, CDR2 SQIVND (reference sequence). This chain's CDR3 is CASSISIWINQPQHF. CDR3 coding DNA: TGTGCCAGTAGTATCTCGATTTGGATCAATCAGCCCCAGCATTTT. Filled out from reference TRBV19 and TRBJ1-5, the complete variable domain reads DGGITQSPKYLFRKEGQNVTLSCEQNLNHDAMYWYRQDPGQGLRLIYYSQIVNDFQKGDIAEGYSVSREKKESFPLTVTSAQKNPTAFYLCASSISIWINQPQHFGDGTRLSIL.

This CDR3 is CASSESQGSGQAFF. CDR3 DNA sequence: TGCGCCAGCAGTGAGTCGCAGGGGTCGGGGCAAGCTTTCTTT. This chain joins TRBV10-1 and TRBJ1-1; tentative D call: TRBD1 (6 bases). This CDR3 is built from 14 residues. V was shortened by 0 bases and J by 9 bases, with 14 bases between the two germline ends. Germline assignment: CDR1 WNHNN and CDR2 SYGVQD (reference sequence).

This chain connects TRBV11-2 to TRBJ1-1; 7 nucleotides match TRBD1. The CDR3 is 13 amino acids. In germline, CDR1 is SGHAT, CDR2 FQNNGV. Trimming took 5 bases from V and 10 from J; bases not matched to a gene: 10. The CDR3 sequence is CASSPTGAWAAFF. CDR3 coding DNA: TGTGCCAGCAGCCCAACAGGGGCATGGGCAGCTTTCTTT.

This chain uses TRBV5-4 with TRBJ2-6; D remains ambiguous. Germline V gene sequence: CDR1 SGHNT, CDR2 YYREEE (reference sequence). This CDR3 comprises 15 residues. V was trimmed by 0 bases and J by 3 bases, leaving 7 bases between them. The CDR3 coding sequence is TGTGCCAGCAGCTTGGGGAATAATGGGGCCAACGTCCTGACTTTC. Its protein product is CASSLGNNGANVLTF.

This clone came up a few times. This chain uses TRBV7-2 with TRBJ1-4; D ambiguous. CDR1 and CDR2 (germline): SGHTA, FQGNSA. This CDR3 contains 16 residues. V lost 1 base and J 5 bases, leaving 14 bases between the germline ends. CDR3 in amino acids: CASSLEYAGVNEKLFF. The CDR3 DNA sequence: TGTGCCAGCAGCTTAGAATATGCCGGGGTAAATGAAAAACTGTTTTTT.

V and J are TRBV30 and TRBJ1-1; 12 positions agree with TRBD1. This CDR3 comprises 16 residues. The V and J ends lost 3 bases and 7 bases, in that order; junction bases with no gene match: 12. Germline-derived CDR1 and CDR2 are GTSNPN and SVGIG (reference sequence). The CDR3 spells CAWSLRDRGLFGEAFF. In nucleotides, the CDR3 is TGTGCCTGGAGCCTCCGGGACAGGGGGCTATTCGGTGAAGCTTTCTTT.

The chain links TRBV6-6 to TRBJ1-4; perhaps TRBD1 as D (6 bases). Per the germline V gene, CDR1 is MNHNY and CDR2 is SVGAGI (reference sequence). V lost 5 bases, J lost 8 bases, and 15 bases lay in between. This CDR3 region has 14 residues. CDR3 in amino acids: CASSPTGISEKLFF. The CDR3, as DNA: TGTGCCAGCAGTCCTACAGGGATATCAGAAAAACTGTTTTTT.

The chain links TRBV10-3 to TRBJ1-2, with D perhaps matching TRBD1 (5 bases). V lost 10 bases to trimming and J lost 6 bases, with 21 bases between them. This CDR3 has 14 residues. Germline assignment: CDR1 ENHRY and CDR2 SYGVKD. CDR3 loop: CATGMRGEMDGYTF. Here the CDR3 DNA reads TGTGCCACAGGGATGCGGGGGGAGATGGATGGCTACACCTTC.

The chain employs TRBV7-2 and TRBJ2-2; 7 bases agree with TRBD1. The CDR3 is made up of 15 amino acids. The ends lost 5 bases at V and 0 bases at J; junction bases unmatched: 3. Germline CDR1 and CDR2: SGHTA and FQGNSA. The CDR3 DNA follows: TGTGCCAGCAGCCACGGGACAGCGAACACCGGGGAGCTGTTTTTT. Residues: CASSHGTANTGELFF.

The chain joins TRBV2 to TRBJ1-1; D is possibly TRBD1 (6 bases). There are 14 residues in the CDR3. Germline values: CDR1 SNHLY, CDR2 FYNNEI. V lost 6 bases to trimming and J lost 4 bases, with 15 bases between them. CDR3 nucleotides: TGTGCCAGCAGACCGAGGGGGTCGGGCACTGAAGCTTTCTTT. This sequence encodes CASRPRGSGTEAFF.

The V call is TRBV19, the J call TRBJ2-1; possibly TRBD1 for D (6 bases). Germline V lookup: CDR1 LNHDA, CDR2 SQIVND (reference sequence). V was clipped by 1 base and J by 4 bases, with 8 bases between them. The CDR3 spans 14 residues. The CDR3 DNA sequence: TGTGCCAGTAGTATAGGACAGGTATACAATGAGCAGTTCTTC. It translates to CASSIGQVYNEQFF.

The gene calls are TRBV10-2 and TRBJ2-7; TRBD1 might be the D (6 bases). Germline V CDR1 and CDR2: WSHSY, SAAADI. V shed 1 base and J shed 5 bases, with 9 bases lying between them. The CDR3 sequence is 13 residues long. This chain's CDR3 is CASSEWGQNEQYF. DNA for the CDR3: TGCGCCAGCAGTGAGTGGGGACAAAACGAGCAGTACTTC.

As DNA, the CDR3 is TGCGCCAGCAGCGACACACAGGGGATCTCCTTTCAGCCCCAGCATTTT. This gives the protein CASSDTQGISFQPQHF. The chain employs TRBV10-2 and TRBJ1-5, with 7 bases matching TRBD1. After removal of 6 bases from V and 6 bases from J, the junction contained 14 bases not matched to a gene. The CDR3 is 16 residues long. Germline V gene sequence: CDR1 WSHSY, CDR2 SAAADI.

The V and J genes are TRBV7-9 and TRBJ2-7; D is possibly TRBD1 (5 bases). The germline V gene has CDR1 SEHNR and CDR2 FQNEAQ (reference sequence). This CDR3 spans 16 amino acids. The V end was cut by 1 base, the J end by 3 bases, with 16 bases between. CDR3 nucleotide sequence: TGTGCCAGCAGCTTAGTCGCAGGGTTCGGAAACTACGAGCAGTACTTC. Its protein product is CASSLVAGFGNYEQYF.

V usage is TRBV4-2 and J usage is TRBJ2-2; D tentatively reads TRBD1 or TRBD2 (6 bases each). V lost 0 bases, J lost 0 bases, and 20 bases lay in between. In germline, CDR1 is LGHNA, CDR2 YNFKEQ. This CDR3 has 20 amino acids. For the CDR3, the DNA is TGTGCCAGCAGCCAAGAGAGGATATCCAGGGGACTCGCGAACACCGGGGAGCTGTTTTTT. This encodes CASSQERISRGLANTGELFF.

The V and J genes are TRBV6-4 and TRBJ2-7; D could derive from TRBD1 or TRBD2 (5 bases each). Germline values: CDR1 MRHNA, CDR2 SNTAGT. The V and J ends lost 5 bases and 0 bases respectively, with 14 bases between them. The CDR3 runs to 15 residues. CDR3 amino acids: CASSPEAGPSYEQYF. Written as DNA, the CDR3 is TGTGCCAGCAGTCCGGAGGCAGGGCCCTCCTACGAGCAGTACTTC.

The rearrangement uses TRBV6-6 and TRBJ2-4; 15 nucleotides line up with TRBD2. The V gene end was trimmed by 5 bases and the J gene end by 7 bases; junction bases not matched to a gene: 6. Germline loops: CDR1 MNHNY, CDR2 SVGAGI (reference sequence). The CDR3 length is 16 residues. CDR3 residues: CASSPGLAGGLNIQYF. The DNA for the CDR3 is TGTGCCAGCAGTCCGGGACTAGCGGGGGGCCTGAACATTCAGTACTTC.

This chain uses TRBV10-3 with TRBJ1-1; 7 bases line up with TRBD1. Germline loops: CDR1 ENHRY, CDR2 SYGVKD. There are 14 residues in the CDR3. V gave up 2 bases and J gave up 11 bases; unmatched junction bases: 11. The CDR3 sequence is CAISENTGVGAAFF. The CDR3 coding sequence is TGTGCCATCAGTGAGAATACAGGGGTTGGAGCGGCTTTCTTT.

The J gene is TRBJ1-5, the V gene TRBV2; TRBD1 is a possible D gene (5 bases). V was shortened by 7 bases and J by 6 bases, with 13 bases between the two germline ends. Germline CDR1 SNHLY, CDR2 FYNNEI. The CDR3 consists of 13 residues. The CDR3 region has the DNA TGTGCCAGCACCCTCCGTGGGGGTCAGCCCCAGCATTTT. It is translated as CASTLRGGQPQHF.

The genes are TRBV7-3 and TRBJ1-1; possible D gene TRBD1, 5 bases. CDR3 length: 14 amino acids. Germline V gene sequence: CDR1 SGHTA, CDR2 FQGTGA. The V end lost 2 bases, the J end lost 3 bases, and 10 bases lay between the germline ends. CDR3 in amino acids: CASSLGGLDTEAFF. CDR3 DNA: TGTGCCAGCAGCTTAGGGGGTCTGGACACTGAAGCTTTCTTT.

The chain joins TRBV7-2 to TRBJ1-1; 7 bases align to TRBD1. Germline values: CDR1 SGHTA, CDR2 FQGNSA. The CDR3 extends over 13 amino acids. J lost 7 bases, V lost 4 bases, and 6 bases had no gene match. CDR3 coding DNA: TGTGCCAGCAGCTACGCGGGACAGAGTGAAGCTTTCTTT. This codes for CASSYAGQSEAFF. Filled out from reference TRBV7-2 and TRBJ1-1, the complete variable domain reads GAGVSQSPSNKVTEKGKDVELRCDPISGHTALYWYRQSLGQGLEFLIYFQGNSAPDKSGLPSDRFSAERTGGSVSTLTIQRTQQEDSAVYLCASSYAGQSEAFFGQGTRLTVV.

The chain carries TRBV5-4 and TRBJ1-4; tentative D call: TRBD1 (6 bases). The V and J ends lost 4 bases and 4 bases respectively, with 14 bases between them. Germline V gene data show CDR1 as SGHNT and CDR2 as YYREEE (reference sequence). The CDR3 length is 15 residues. CDR3 coding DNA: TGTGCCAGCAGCCCATCTGACAGGATTAATGAAAAACTGTTTTTT. As protein: CASSPSDRINEKLFF.

V gene TRBV4-1 combines with J gene TRBJ2-2; D remains unclear. Germline loops: CDR1 MGHRA, CDR2 YSYEKL. The CDR3 contains 14 residues. V dropped 5 bases and J dropped 2 bases, with 9 bases sitting between them. CDR3 protein: CASSTNENTGELFF. The CDR3 nucleotides read TGCGCCAGCAGCACAAACGAAAACACCGGGGAGCTGTTTTTT.

The chain has TRBV4-1 and TRBJ1-4, with D hard to call. CDR1 is MGHRA, CDR2 YSYEKL, per germline. Trimming left V 3 bases short and J 5 bases short, with 16 bases between. This CDR3 is 16 amino acids long. CDR3 sequence: CASSQPDFGLNEKLFF. In DNA, the CDR3 is TGCGCCAGCAGCCAGCCTGATTTCGGTTTGAATGAAAAACTGTTTTTT.

This chain uses TRBV7-2 with TRBJ2-6; 7 bases are shared with TRBD1. This CDR3 region has 16 residues. With 6 bases clipped from V and 0 bases from J, the junction kept 5 bases outside the gene matches. CDR1 and CDR2 (germline): SGHTA, FQGNSA. The CDR3 reads CASRGQVGSGANVLTF. The CDR3 coding sequence is TGTGCCAGCAGAGGACAGGTCGGCTCTGGGGCCAACGTCCTGACTTTC.

V usage is TRBV4-2 and J usage is TRBJ2-1, with 7 positions matching TRBD1. CDR1 is LGHNA, CDR2 YNFKEQ, per germline. The CDR3 loop spans 15 amino acids. The ends lost 0 bases at V and 3 bases at J; junction bases unmatched: 2. CDR3 amino acids: CASSQERTGYNEQFF. The CDR3 nucleotides read TGTGCCAGCAGCCAAGAGAGGACAGGCTACAATGAGCAGTTCTTC.

CDR3 sequence: CATSRDLRDFQETQYF. Written as DNA, the CDR3 is TGTGCCACCAGCAGAGATCTAAGGGACTTCCAAGAGACCCAGTACTTC. This chain uses TRBV15 with TRBJ2-5, with D possibly matching TRBD2 (6 bases). The V and J ends lost 0 bases and 1 base respectively, with 12 bases between them. Germline V gene lookup returns CDR1 LNHNV and CDR2 YYDKDF (reference sequence). The CDR3 sequence is 16 residues long.

The chain links TRBV23-1 to TRBJ2-4; TRBD1 agrees at 7 bases. Being an ORF, TRBV23-1 has a function that is uncertain. The CDR3 contains 17 residues. V trimming: 3 bases; J trimming: 0 bases; junction bases outside the gene matches: 8. The CDR3 reads CASSQGQQDLAKNIQYF. The CDR3 coding sequence is TGCGCCAGCAGTCAGGGACAGCAAGATCTAGCCAAAAACATTCAGTACTTC.